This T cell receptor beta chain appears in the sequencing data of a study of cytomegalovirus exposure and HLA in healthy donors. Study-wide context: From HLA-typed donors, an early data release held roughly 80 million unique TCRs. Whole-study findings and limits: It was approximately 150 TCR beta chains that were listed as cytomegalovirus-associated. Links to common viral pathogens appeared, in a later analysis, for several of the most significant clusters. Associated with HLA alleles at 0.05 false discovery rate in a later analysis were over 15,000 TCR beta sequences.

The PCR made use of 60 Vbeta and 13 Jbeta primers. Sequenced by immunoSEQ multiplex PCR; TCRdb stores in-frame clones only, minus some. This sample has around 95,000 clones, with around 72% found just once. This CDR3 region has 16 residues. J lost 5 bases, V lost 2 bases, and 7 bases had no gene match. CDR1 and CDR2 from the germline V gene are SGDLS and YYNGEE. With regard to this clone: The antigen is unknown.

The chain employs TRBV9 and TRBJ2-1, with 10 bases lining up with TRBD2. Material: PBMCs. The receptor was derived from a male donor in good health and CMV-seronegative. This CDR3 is CASSVDTSGKDNEQFF. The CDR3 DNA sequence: TGTGCCAGCAGCGTGGACACTAGCGGGAAAGACAATGAGCAGTTCTTC. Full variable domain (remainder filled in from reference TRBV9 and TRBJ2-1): DSGVTQTPKHLITATGQRVTLRCSPRSGDLSVYWYQQSLDQGLQFLIQYYNGEERAKGNILERFSAQQFPDLHSELNLSSLELGDSALYFCASSVDTSGKDNEQFFGPGTRLTVL.